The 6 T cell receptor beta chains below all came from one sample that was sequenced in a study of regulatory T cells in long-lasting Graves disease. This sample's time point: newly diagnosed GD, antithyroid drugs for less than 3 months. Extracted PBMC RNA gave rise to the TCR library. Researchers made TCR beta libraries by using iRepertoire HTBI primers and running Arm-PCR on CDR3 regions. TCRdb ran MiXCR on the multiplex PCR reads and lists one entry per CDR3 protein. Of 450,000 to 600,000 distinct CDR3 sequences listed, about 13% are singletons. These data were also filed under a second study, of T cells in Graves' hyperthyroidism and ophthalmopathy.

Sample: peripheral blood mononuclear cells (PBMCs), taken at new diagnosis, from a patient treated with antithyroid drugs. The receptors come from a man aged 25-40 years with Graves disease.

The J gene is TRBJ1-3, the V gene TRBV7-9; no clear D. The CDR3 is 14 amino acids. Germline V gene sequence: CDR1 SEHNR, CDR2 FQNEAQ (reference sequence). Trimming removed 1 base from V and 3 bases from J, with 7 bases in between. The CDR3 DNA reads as TGTGCCAGCAGCTTAGACAGTTATGGAAACACCATATATTTT. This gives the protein CASSLDSYGNTIYF.

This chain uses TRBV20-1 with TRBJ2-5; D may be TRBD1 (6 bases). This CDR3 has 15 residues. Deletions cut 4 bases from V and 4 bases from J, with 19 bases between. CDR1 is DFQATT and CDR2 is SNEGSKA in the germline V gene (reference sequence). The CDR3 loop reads CSATPLQGRLETQYF. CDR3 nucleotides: TGCAGTGCTACCCCCCTGCAGGGGCGCTTAGAGACCCAGTACTTC.

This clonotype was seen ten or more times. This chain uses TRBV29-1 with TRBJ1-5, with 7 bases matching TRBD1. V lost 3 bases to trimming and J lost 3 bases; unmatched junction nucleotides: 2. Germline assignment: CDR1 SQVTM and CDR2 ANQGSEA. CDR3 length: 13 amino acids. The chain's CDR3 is CSVEGTVNQPQHF. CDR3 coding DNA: TGCAGCGTTGAGGGGACAGTCAATCAGCCCCAGCATTTT.

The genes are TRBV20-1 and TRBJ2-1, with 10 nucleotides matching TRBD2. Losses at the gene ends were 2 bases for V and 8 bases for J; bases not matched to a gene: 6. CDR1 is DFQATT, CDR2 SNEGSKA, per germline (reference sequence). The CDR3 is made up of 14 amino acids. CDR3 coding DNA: TGCAGTGCTAGAAGTCTAGCGGGAGTAGATGAGCAGTTCTTC. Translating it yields CSARSLAGVDEQFF.

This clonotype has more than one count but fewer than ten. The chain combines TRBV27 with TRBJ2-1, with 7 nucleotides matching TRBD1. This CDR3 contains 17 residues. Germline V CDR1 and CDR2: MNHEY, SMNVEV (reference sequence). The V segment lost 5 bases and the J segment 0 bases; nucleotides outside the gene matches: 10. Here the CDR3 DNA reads TGTGCCAGCAGTCCCCCGACAGGGCCCAGCTCCTACAATGAGCAGTTCTTC. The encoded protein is CASSPPTGPSSYNEQFF.

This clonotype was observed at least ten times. CDR3 sequence: CASTPDRAFGDEQYF. CDR3 nucleotide sequence: TGTGCCAGCACTCCGGACAGGGCCTTTGGGGACGAGCAGTACTTC. The J gene is TRBJ2-7, the V gene TRBV6-2 or TRBV6-3; 8 bases map to TRBD1. Germline CDR1 is MNHEY and CDR2 is SVGEGT. The CDR3 sequence is 15 residues long. V trimming: 7 bases; J trimming: 5 bases; junction bases outside the gene matches: 13.